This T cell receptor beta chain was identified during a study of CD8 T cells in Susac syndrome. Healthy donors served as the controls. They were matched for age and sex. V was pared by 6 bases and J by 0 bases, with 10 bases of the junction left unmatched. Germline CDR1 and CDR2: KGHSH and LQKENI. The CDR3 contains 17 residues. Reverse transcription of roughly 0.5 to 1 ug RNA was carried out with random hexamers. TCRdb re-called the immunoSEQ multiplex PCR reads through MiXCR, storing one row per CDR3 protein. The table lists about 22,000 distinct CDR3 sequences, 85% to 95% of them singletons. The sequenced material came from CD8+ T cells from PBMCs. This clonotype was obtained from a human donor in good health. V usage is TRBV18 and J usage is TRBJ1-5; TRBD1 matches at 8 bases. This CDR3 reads CASSHSGTGLSNQPQHF. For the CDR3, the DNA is TGTGCCAGCTCTCATTCCGGGACAGGTCTTAGCAATCAGCCCCAGCATTTT.